These 30 T cell receptor beta chains were sequenced from one sample in a study of a mutant IDH1 vaccine in newly diagnosed glioma. Libraries were prepared by immunoSEQ multiplex PCR; TCRdb keeps only in-frame clonotypes and omits some of them. The data contain around 56,000 clones, less than 85% of them singletons. As to time point: week 5, during vaccination. Vaccination comprised doses that each held 300 ug of mutant IDH1 20-mer peptide, plus topical imiquimod. No antigen has been assigned to these receptors. Sequences were derived from PBMCs, sampled from a glioma patient whose treatment included an IDH1 peptide vaccine. Source of these receptors: a woman aged 18-29 years with glioma. Some clones in this sample may be carry-over from other donors' samples.

The CDR3 loop is CASSALAGGSNEQFF. CDR3 coding DNA: TGTGCCAGCAGTGCCCTAGCGGGGGGGTCCAATGAGCAGTTCTTC. The chain links TRBV6-1 to TRBJ2-1; 12 bases are a match to TRBD2. Unmatched junction bases numbered 4, after V lost 4 bases and J lost 6 bases. Germline V lookup: CDR1 MNHNS, CDR2 SASEGT. This CDR3 has 15 amino acids.

This sequence joins TRBV28 and TRBJ1-4; possibly TRBD1 for D (5 bases). V was clipped by 6 bases and J by 8 bases, with 16 bases between them. CDR1 is MDHEN, CDR2 SYDVKM, per germline. The CDR3 contains 14 residues. The CDR3: CASRGERTPEKLFF. DNA for the CDR3: TGTGCCAGCAGGGGTGAAAGGACACCCGAAAAACTGTTTTTT.

This chain joins TRBV19 and TRBJ1-5, with D tentatively TRBD1 (6 bases). Trimming removed 5 bases at V and 2 bases at J, with 19 bases between. Germline V CDR1 and CDR2: LNHDA, SQIVND (reference sequence). There are 17 residues in the CDR3. The CDR3 region has the DNA TGTGCCAGTAGTGCCCACGGGGGCGAAGTGGGCAATCAGCCCCAGCATTTT. This codes for CASSAHGGEVGNQPQHF.

The V and J genes are TRBV5-6 and TRBJ2-4; D is possibly TRBD1 or TRBD2 (6 bases each). V lost 4 bases and J lost 7, with 21 bases in between. Germline V lookup: CDR1 SGHDT, CDR2 YYEEEE. The length of the CDR3 is 16 residues. CDR3 region: CASSDGWWGAGNIQYF. The DNA for the CDR3 is TGTGCCAGCAGCGACGGGTGGTGGGGGGCTGGGAACATTCAGTACTTC.

The chain links TRBV5-4 to TRBJ1-1, with D maybe TRBD1 (5 bases). V was shortened by 4 bases and J by 0 bases, with 16 bases between the two germline ends. CDR3 length equals 16 residues. Germline lookup yields CDR1 SGHNT and CDR2 YYREEE (reference sequence). The DNA for the CDR3 is TGTGCCAGCAGCCGGGACGCAGGTGGGGTGAACACTGAAGCTTTCTTT. Amino acid sequence: CASSRDAGGVNTEAFF.

This chain connects TRBV7-9 to TRBJ1-2, with 8 positions matching TRBD1. J gave up 4 bases and V 4 bases, and 11 bases lay outside the gene matches. The CDR3 is made up of 16 amino acids. CDR1 and CDR2 (germline): SEHNR, FQNEAQ (reference sequence). The CDR3 loop is CASSSWTGTLLYGYTF. CDR3 bases: TGTGCCAGCAGCTCCTGGACAGGGACGCTCCTCTATGGCTACACCTTC.

This sequence joins TRBV5-1 and TRBJ2-3; D not resolved. Trimming removed 3 bases at V and 1 base at J, with 9 bases between. There are 14 residues in the CDR3. The V gene's germline CDR1 is SGHRS and CDR2 YFSETQ. The CDR3: CASSSGPGTDTQYF. The CDR3 region has the DNA TGCGCCAGCAGCTCTGGGCCGGGCACAGATACGCAGTATTTT. The variable domain in full, with the rest retrieved from reference TRBV5-1 and TRBJ2-3, is KAGVTQTPRYLIKTRGQQVTLSCSPISGHRSVSWYQQTPGQGLQFLFEYFSETQRNKGNFPGRFSGRQFSNSRSEMNVSTLELGDSALYLCASSSGPGTDTQYFGPGTRLTVL.

J is TRBJ1-1 and V is TRBV7-2; possibly TRBD1 for D (6 bases). V was shortened by 5 bases and J by 5 bases, with 15 bases between the two germline ends. The CDR3 runs to 14 residues. Germline CDR1 is SGHTA and CDR2 is FQGNSA. In DNA, the CDR3 is TGTGCCAGCAGCCTCCTAGGGGGGGAAACTGAAGCTTTCTTT. Protein product: CASSLLGGETEAFF.

The chain has TRBV2 and TRBJ2-5; no clear D. CDR1 is SNHLY, CDR2 FYNNEI, per germline. The CDR3 runs 13 residues. V was clipped by 7 bases and J by 4 bases, with 13 bases between them. The CDR3 loop is CASTSGFAETQYF. CDR3 bases: TGTGCCAGCACCTCAGGTTTCGCAGAGACCCAGTACTTC.

This sequence joins TRBV6-6 and TRBJ1-5; the match to TRBD1 covers 8 bases. The V gene's germline CDR1 is MNHNY and CDR2 SVGAGI (reference sequence). V lost 10 bases, J lost 7 bases, and 9 bases stayed unmatched. This CDR3 comprises 13 residues. CDR3 coding DNA: TGTGCCACCTACACAGGGGGTCTGCAGCCCCAGCATTTT. Translation: CATYTGGLQPQHF.

As DNA, the CDR3 is TGTGCCAGCAGTGAAGTAGGTACTAATGAAAAACTGTTTTTT. Protein product: CASSEVGTNEKLFF. The genes are TRBV25-1 and TRBJ1-4; D not certain. The length of the CDR3 is 14 residues. The V end was cut by 2 bases, the J end by 2 bases, with 6 bases between. From germline, CDR1 is MGHDK and CDR2 SYGVNS.

This clone was detected a few times. The J gene is TRBJ1-5, the V gene TRBV7-2; the match to TRBD1 covers 7 bases. V was pared by 2 bases and J by 5 bases, with 6 bases of the junction left unmatched. CDR3 length: 15 residues. The germline gives CDR1 SGHTA, CDR2 FQGNSA. CDR3 in DNA: TGTGCCAGCAGCTTACATACAGGGGCTCATCAGCCCCAGCATTTT. Translating gives CASSLHTGAHQPQHF.

The chain employs TRBV5-4 and TRBJ2-1; weak D call: TRBD1 (6 bases). With 4 bases removed from V and 5 bases from J, the gap between germline ends came to 19 bases. This CDR3 region has 16 residues. From germline, CDR1 is SGHNT and CDR2 YYREEE (reference sequence). CDR3 loop: CASSRSPVTGHNEQFF. The CDR3 DNA reads as TGTGCCAGCAGCCGATCGCCGGTCACAGGGCACAATGAGCAGTTCTTC.

The chain has TRBV6-5 and TRBJ1-2; a possible D gene is TRBD1 (5 bases). V was cut by 0 bases and J by 5 bases, with 10 bases left in between. CDR3 length equals 14 residues. The V gene's germline CDR1 is MNHEY and CDR2 SVGAGI. The CDR3 sequence is CASSYSGTLYGYTF. CDR3 nucleotides: TGTGCCAGCAGTTACTCGGGGACCTTATATGGCTACACCTTC.

The rearrangement links TRBV27 to TRBJ2-1, with 7 bases matching TRBD2. V was clipped by 3 bases and J by 9 bases; unmatched bases: 11. The CDR3 consists of 15 residues. In germline, CDR1 is MNHEY, CDR2 SMNVEV (reference sequence). CDR3 region: CASSLASGALGEQFF. The CDR3 region has the DNA TGTGCCAGCAGTTTGGCTAGCGGTGCCTTGGGTGAGCAGTTCTTC.

The DNA of the CDR3 is TGTGCCAGCAGCTCCGTGGGGAGCGGGGGGGTCACAGATACGCAGTATTTT. Translation: CASSSVGSGGVTDTQYF. The V and J genes are TRBV13 and TRBJ2-3; 10 nucleotides line up with TRBD2. The CDR3 totals 17 residues. Germline lookup yields CDR1 PRHDT and CDR2 FYEKMQ (reference sequence). Trimming removed 4 bases from V and 2 bases from J; junction bases left unmatched: 9.

The chain links TRBV6-5 to TRBJ1-2; TRBD1 is a possible D gene (5 bases). V lost 5 bases, J lost 2 bases, and 15 bases lay in between. CDR3 length: 15 residues. Germline V gene lookup returns CDR1 MNHEY and CDR2 SVGAGI. CDR3 coding DNA: TGTGCCAGCAGTACTCGGGCTGGGGGGAACTATGGCTACACCTTC. Its protein product is CASSTRAGGNYGYTF.

This clone occurred a few times. The V and J genes are TRBV6-5 and TRBJ1-2; 7 bases line up with TRBD1. The CDR3 has 14 residues. V lost 6 bases to trimming and J lost 5 bases; unmatched junction nucleotides: 9. Germline V gene sequence: CDR1 MNHEY, CDR2 SVGAGI. In nucleotides, the CDR3 is TGTGCCAGCAGGCCGGACAGGTCGGGGTATGGCTACACCTTC. Residues: CASRPDRSGYGYTF.

This chain connects TRBV5-4 to TRBJ2-2; 7 bases match TRBD2. Trimming removed 0 bases from V and 3 bases from J; junction bases left unmatched: 5. The germline gives CDR1 SGHNT, CDR2 YYREEE (reference sequence). The CDR3 has 16 residues. The CDR3 reads CASSLGGRADTGELFF. The CDR3 DNA is TGTGCCAGCAGCTTGGGAGGGAGGGCCGACACCGGGGAGCTGTTTTTT.

The chain couples TRBV7-8 to TRBJ2-7; no definite D call. Trimming removed 5 bases from V and 0 bases from J, with 11 bases in between. The CDR3 totals 14 residues. Germline lookup yields CDR1 SGHVS and CDR2 FQNEAQ. CDR3: CASSPGRNSYEQYF. DNA of the CDR3: TGTGCCAGCAGCCCCGGACGGAACTCCTACGAGCAGTACTTC. Variable domain in full (rest from reference TRBV7-8 and TRBJ2-7): GAGVSQSPRYKVAKRGQDVALRCDPISGHVSLFWYQQALGQGPEFLTYFQNEAQLDKSGLPSDRFFAERPEGSVSTLKIQRTQQEDSAVYLCASSPGRNSYEQYFGPGTRLTVT.

This chain joins TRBV10-3 and TRBJ1-5; 9 nucleotides agree with TRBD1. The CDR3 spans 14 residues. The V segment lost 4 bases and the J segment 6 bases; nucleotides outside the gene matches: 4. Germline V gene data show CDR1 as ENHRY and CDR2 as SYGVKD. The CDR3 loop is CAISGTGGGQPQHF. The CDR3, as DNA: TGTGCCATCAGTGGTACAGGGGGCGGTCAGCCCCAGCATTTT.

The rearrangement links TRBV2 to TRBJ2-2, with D possibly matching TRBD2 (5 bases). The CDR3 has 16 amino acids. CDR1 is SNHLY, CDR2 FYNNEI, per germline. The V end was cut by 2 bases, the J end by 7 bases, with 17 bases between. The CDR3 region has the DNA TGTGCCAGCAGTGAATACTCCCGGGGTAGGATCGGGGAGCTGTTTTTT. As protein: CASSEYSRGRIGELFF.

This sequence joins TRBV2 and TRBJ1-5; D is uncertain. The CDR3 length is 14 residues. The ends were cut back, 3 bases at V and 0 bases at J, with 6 bases in the middle. Looked up from germline, CDR1 is SNHLY and CDR2 is FYNNEI. CDR3 in DNA: TGTGCCAGCAGTGAGACATATAGCAATCAGCCCCAGCATTTT. Translation gives CASSETYSNQPQHF. The whole variable domain, filled in from reference TRBV2 and TRBJ1-5, reads EPEVTQTPSHQVTQMGQEVILRCVPISNHLYFYWYRQILGQKVEFLVSFYNNEISEKSEIFDDQFSVERPDGSNFTLKIRSTKLEDSAMYFCASSETYSNQPQHFGDGTRLSIL.

The genes are TRBV27 and TRBJ2-7; 8 positions agree with TRBD1. Germline trimming cut 4 bases from V and 2 bases from J; bases unmatched to any gene: 10. The V gene's germline CDR1 is MNHEY and CDR2 SMNVEV (reference sequence). The CDR3 loop spans 16 amino acids. CDR3 amino acids: CASSSPGTGATYEQYF. CDR3 coding DNA: TGTGCCAGCAGTTCACCCGGGACAGGCGCAACCTACGAGCAGTACTTC.

The J gene is TRBJ2-3, the V gene TRBV7-9; the match to TRBD2 covers 15 bases. Germline CDR1 and CDR2: SEHNR and FQNEAQ (reference sequence). V was clipped by 3 bases and J by 4 bases; unmatched bases: 2. The CDR3 sequence is 16 residues long. The CDR3 region has the DNA TGTGCCAGCAGCTTCCGGACTAGCGGGAGGGCAGATACGCAGTATTTT. Its translation is CASSFRTSGRADTQYF.

The gene calls are TRBV7-9 and TRBJ2-7, with D perhaps TRBD1 or TRBD2 (5 bases each). Germline assignment: CDR1 SEHNR and CDR2 FQNEAQ (reference sequence). This CDR3 region has 15 residues. The ends were cut back, 5 bases at V and 5 bases at J, with 19 bases in the middle. The CDR3 bases are TGTGCCAGCAGCCCAAGGAGGCAGGGTGTGCACGAGCAGTACTTC. Protein product: CASSPRRQGVHEQYF.

The chain recombines TRBV7-8 with TRBJ1-3; D is undetermined. The CDR3 covers 16 residues. V was cut by 4 bases and J by 0 bases, with 13 bases left in between. Germline lookup yields CDR1 SGHVS and CDR2 FQNEAQ. The CDR3 nucleotides are TGTGCCAGCAGCTATAGTCCCGCCCGCTCTGGAAACACCATATATTTT. Protein sequence: CASSYSPARSGNTIYF.

This clone came up once. This chain connects TRBV6-1 to TRBJ2-3, with D possibly matching TRBD2 (7 bases). CDR3 length: 14 residues. The germline V gene encodes CDR1 MNHNS and CDR2 SASEGT. Trimming left V 11 bases short and J 3 bases short, with 18 bases between. The CDR3 DNA sequence: TGTGCCGGGGGGGCCAGGGTTTCGACAGATACGCAGTATTTT. Amino acids: CAGGARVSTDTQYF.

The chain couples TRBV7-9 to TRBJ1-1; perhaps TRBD1 as D (6 bases). The CDR3 length is 14 residues. Germline CDR1 SEHNR, CDR2 FQNEAQ (reference sequence). V lost 1 base and J lost 4, with 10 bases in between. The DNA of the CDR3 is TGTGCCAGCAGCTTAGAAGGGGGGGCCACTGAAGCTTTCTTT. Protein sequence: CASSLEGGATEAFF.

The chain joins TRBV9 to TRBJ2-7; TRBD2 matches at 10 bases. V shed 0 bases and J 3 bases; nucleotides not matched to a gene: 3. Germline CDR1 SGDLS, CDR2 YYNGEE. The CDR3 extends over 15 amino acids. The CDR3 loop is CASSVGWTSGYEQYF. CDR3 nucleotide sequence: TGTGCCAGCAGCGTAGGTTGGACTAGCGGCTACGAGCAGTACTTC.